The 23 T cell receptor beta chains below all came from one sample that was sequenced in a study of cytotoxic CD8 clonotypes in ibrutinib-treated CLL. Sequenced by immunoSEQ multiplex PCR; TCRdb stores in-frame clones only, minus some. The sample holds 110,000 to 150,000 clones; around 76% are singletons and the top ten take around 5%. Sequenced here: PBMCs, sampled after 24 months of ibrutinib treatment. The receptors here all came from a human donor with chronic lymphocytic leukemia.

This clone was counted a few times. The V gene is TRBV2, the J gene TRBJ2-7; D gene unclear. Between the trimmed V and J ends, which lost 0 bases and 4 bases, there was a span of 4 bases. Germline CDR1 is SNHLY and CDR2 is FYNNEI. The CDR3 extends over 12 amino acids. The chain's CDR3 is CASSEARYEQYF. CDR3 nucleotide sequence: TGTGCCAGCAGTGAAGCGCGGTACGAGCAGTACTTC.

This clone was counted a few times. Other nucleotide sequences from this sample produce the same CDR3. This rearrangement joins TRBV2 to TRBJ2-7; D tentatively reads TRBD1 or TRBD2 (5 bases each). Germline loops: CDR1 SNHLY, CDR2 FYNNEI. The CDR3 runs to 14 residues. V was shortened by 4 bases and J by 1 base, with 11 bases between the two germline ends. This CDR3 is CASSGGSLSYEQYF. DNA of the CDR3: TGTGCCAGCAGTGGGGGGTCACTTTCCTACGAGCAGTACTTC. The variable domain in full, with the rest retrieved from reference TRBV2 and TRBJ2-7, is EPEVTQTPSHQVTQMGQEVILRCVPISNHLYFYWYRQILGQKVEFLVSFYNNEISEKSEIFDDQFSVERPDGSNFTLKIRSTKLEDSAMYFCASSGGSLSYEQYFGPGTRLTVT.

The rearrangement uses TRBV28 and TRBJ1-2; 8 nucleotides line up with TRBD1. The germline gives CDR1 MDHEN, CDR2 SYDVKM. Trimming cost V 5 bases and J 0 bases; bases outside gene matches: 5. The CDR3 spans 15 residues. The CDR3 here is CASSLRGQANYGYTF. The CDR3 DNA reads as TGTGCCAGCAGTCTCCGGGGACAGGCTAACTATGGCTACACCTTC.

The V gene is TRBV4-3, the J gene TRBJ1-5; D is undetermined. This CDR3 is built from 15 residues. CDR1 LGHNA and CDR2 YSLEER come from the germline V gene. V was trimmed by 1 base and J by 0 bases, leaving 7 bases between them. The CDR3 DNA reads as TGCGCCAGCAGCCAAGGCGGGAATAGCAATCAGCCCCAGCATTTT. This codes for CASSQGGNSNQPQHF.

This clone was observed a single time. V usage is TRBV7-3 and J usage is TRBJ2-5, with 7 bases that match TRBD1. V trimming: 1 base; J trimming: 5 bases; junction bases outside the gene matches: 10. The CDR3 has 16 amino acids. Germline CDR1 SGHTA, CDR2 FQGTGA. The CDR3 spells CASSLNPPQGFETQYF. CDR3 in DNA: TGTGCCAGCAGCTTAAATCCACCACAGGGGTTCGAGACCCAGTACTTC.

Only one count was recorded for this clone. This chain uses TRBV11-2 with TRBJ2-7; D is perhaps TRBD2 (6 bases). Germline V CDR1 and CDR2: SGHAT, FQNNGV. The CDR3 consists of 16 residues. V was shortened by 1 base and J by 0 bases, with 13 bases between the two germline ends. The CDR3, as DNA: TGTGCCAGCAGCTTAGGCGGGACTCCCAGCTCCTACGAGCAGTACTTC. This sequence encodes CASSLGGTPSSYEQYF.

V gene TRBV18 combines with J gene TRBJ1-1; a possible D gene is TRBD1 (6 bases). This CDR3 contains 15 residues. Trimming took 6 bases from V and 8 from J, leaving 22 bases between them. The V gene's germline CDR1 is KGHSH and CDR2 LQKENI. As DNA, the CDR3 is TGTGCCAGCTCGGTTGGGAATCCAAACAGGGCCGAAGCTTTCTTT. Translation: CASSVGNPNRAEAFF.

V gene TRBV30 combines with J gene TRBJ2-5; TRBD1 aligns across 7 bases. From germline, CDR1 is GTSNPN and CDR2 SVGIG (reference sequence). V shed 8 bases, J shed 5 bases, and the junction held 8 bases outside the gene matches. The CDR3 has 12 amino acids. The CDR3 loop is CAKQGRGETQYF. DNA for the CDR3: TGTGCCAAACAGGGGAGAGGTGAGACCCAGTACTTC.

This sequence joins TRBV18 and TRBJ1-6; D is unclear. This CDR3 comprises 15 residues. Trimming shortened V by 4 bases and J by 8 bases, and 15 bases separated the two germline ends. The germline V gene encodes CDR1 KGHSH and CDR2 LQKENI. The chain's CDR3 is CASSRSGVGDSPLHF. CDR3 sequence (DNA): TGTGCCAGCTCACGCAGCGGAGTTGGGGATTCACCCCTCCACTTT.

V usage is TRBV2 and J usage is TRBJ2-4; D unclear. The CDR3 is 14 residues long. Per the germline V gene, CDR1 is SNHLY and CDR2 is FYNNEI. Trimming removed 2 bases from V and 0 bases from J, with 5 bases in between. The CDR3 DNA follows: TGTGCCAGCAGTGAACGGATAGCCAAAAACATTCAGTACTTC. Its translation: CASSERIAKNIQYF. Together with reference TRBV2 and TRBJ2-4, the CDR3 gives the full variable domain: EPEVTQTPSHQVTQMGQEVILRCVPISNHLYFYWYRQILGQKVEFLVSFYNNEISEKSEIFDDQFSVERPDGSNFTLKIRSTKLEDSAMYFCASSERIAKNIQYFGAGTRLSVL.

This sequence joins TRBV5-4 and TRBJ2-3; weak D call: TRBD1 (6 bases). The V gene's germline CDR1 is SGHNT and CDR2 YYREEE (reference sequence). The germline V and J ends were trimmed by 4 bases and 2 bases, with 17 bases remaining between them. The CDR3 spans 16 residues. The CDR3: CASSQGGLSPTDTQYF. CDR3 nucleotides: TGTGCCAGCAGCCAAGGGGGTCTCAGCCCCACAGATACGCAGTATTTT.

The rearrangement joins TRBV5-8 to TRBJ2-5; TRBD2 aligns across 7 bases. Germline assignment: CDR1 SGHTS and CDR2 YDEGEE. The CDR3 covers 15 residues. Losses at the gene ends were 6 bases for V and 5 bases for J; bases not matched to a gene: 13. The CDR3 coding sequence is TGTGCCAGCACCTTACCCCCGTTGGGGGGGGAGACCCAGTACTTC. Encoded protein: CASTLPPLGGETQYF.

The chain uses TRBV25-1 and TRBJ2-7; D is undetermined. V was trimmed by 1 base and J by 4 bases, leaving 8 bases between them. The CDR3 sequence is 13 residues long. Germline V gene sequence: CDR1 MGHDK, CDR2 SYGVNS. The CDR3 sequence: CASSELGIYEQYF. As DNA, the CDR3 is TGTGCCAGCAGTGAATTGGGGATTTACGAGCAGTACTTC.

This sequence joins TRBV25-1 and TRBJ1-2; 7 bases fit TRBD1. Germline V gene sequence: CDR1 MGHDK, CDR2 SYGVNS. The CDR3 is made up of 13 amino acids. Unmatched junction bases numbered 2, after V lost 5 bases and J lost 2 bases. CDR3 nucleotides: TGTGCCAGCAGTCCAGGGGGGAACTATGGCTACACCTTC. Translated: CASSPGGNYGYTF.

This chain uses TRBV6-6 with TRBJ1-5, with D uncertain. Germline-derived CDR1 and CDR2 are MNHNY and SVGAGI (reference sequence). This CDR3 has 13 residues. Trimming removed 2 bases from V and 7 bases from J, with 9 bases in between. DNA for the CDR3: TGTGCCAGCAGTTACGCACTCTGGCAGCCCCAGCATTTT. Residues: CASSYALWQPQHF.

The CDR3 DNA reads TGTGCCAGCAAAAAACTCAGGGACACCTACTTCTGGAACACTGAAGCTTTCTTT. Its translation: CASKKLRDTYFWNTEAFF. The chain recombines TRBV28 with TRBJ1-1, with TRBD1 as a possible D gene (6 bases). Germline V CDR1 and CDR2: MDHEN, SYDVKM. The V gene lost 7 bases and the J gene lost 1 base, with 25 bases spanning the gap. This CDR3 spans 18 amino acids.

This clone has only a few counts. J is TRBJ1-4 and V is TRBV2; no clear D. Germline CDR1 is SNHLY and CDR2 is FYNNEI. This CDR3 is built from 15 residues. V was trimmed by 4 bases and J by 4 bases, leaving 13 bases between them. The CDR3 bases are TGTGCCAGCAGTGGGTCGCCAGGTCGTAATGAAAAACTGTTTTTT. It translates to CASSGSPGRNEKLFF.

The V call is TRBV7-7, the J call TRBJ2-5, with D uncertain. The germline V gene encodes CDR1 SSHAT and CDR2 FNYEAQ (reference sequence). The CDR3 consists of 14 residues. V was shortened by 7 bases and J by 8 bases, with 20 bases between the two germline ends. The CDR3 DNA follows: TGTGCCAGCACTCCTTTGCCTCCCGGCGGAACCCAGTACTTC. This encodes CASTPLPPGGTQYF. The full variable domain, completed using reference TRBV7-7 and TRBJ2-5, is GAGVSQSPRYKVTKRGQDVTLRCDPISSHATLYWYQQALGQGPEFLTYFNYEAQPDKSGLPSDRFSAERPEGSISTLTIQRTEQRDSAMYRCASTPLPPGGTQYFGPGTRLLVL.

The sample holds many counts of this clone. The chain is built from TRBV29-1 and TRBJ1-1; D is ambiguous. The ends were cut back, 3 bases at V and 0 bases at J, with 14 bases in the middle. The germline CDR1 and CDR2 sequences are SQVTM and ANQGSEA. The CDR3 totals 15 residues. The CDR3, as DNA: TGCAGCGTTGAGCTACGGACTGCCATGAACACTGAAGCTTTCTTT. Amino acid sequence: CSVELRTAMNTEAFF.

The chain uses TRBV11-2 and TRBJ2-3; 12 bases are shared with TRBD2. The CDR3 runs to 16 residues. Germline V gene data show CDR1 as SGHAT and CDR2 as FQNNGV. Trimming cost V 5 bases and J 3 bases; bases outside gene matches: 6. The chain's CDR3 is CASSPWTSGETDTQYF. The CDR3 coding sequence is TGTGCCAGCAGCCCCTGGACTAGCGGGGAGACAGATACGCAGTATTTT.

This clone was seen just once. V is TRBV9 and J is TRBJ2-3, with 11 bases fitting TRBD2. The CDR3 covers 17 residues. Germline V gene sequence: CDR1 SGDLS, CDR2 YYNGEE. J gave up 0 bases and V 7 bases, and 10 bases lay outside the gene matches. The CDR3 sequence: CASPGVAGGTSTDTQYF. The CDR3 bases are TGTGCCAGCCCGGGGGTAGCGGGAGGGACTAGCACAGATACGCAGTATTTT. The whole variable domain, filled in from reference TRBV9 and TRBJ2-3, reads DSGVTQTPKHLITATGQRVTLRCSPRSGDLSVYWYQQSLDQGLQFLIQYYNGEERAKGNILERFSAQQFPDLHSELNLSSLELGDSALYFCASPGVAGGTSTDTQYFGPGTRLTVL.

The chain recombines TRBV19 with TRBJ1-5, with D unresolved. The CDR3 totals 16 residues. Trimming stripped 7 bases from V and 0 bases from J, with 16 bases between. Germline V CDR1 and CDR2: LNHDA, SQIVND (reference sequence). The CDR3 reads CASTPRLEYSNQPQHF. The CDR3 DNA reads as TGTGCCAGTACCCCCCGGTTAGAGTATAGCAATCAGCCCCAGCATTTT.

The chain couples TRBV28 to TRBJ2-7, with TRBD2 identical over 8 bases. The germline gives CDR1 MDHEN, CDR2 SYDVKM. V dropped 7 bases and J dropped 6; count of bases not matched to a gene: 17. The CDR3 loop spans 16 amino acids. CDR3 sequence reads: CASTWFGGREVGEQYF. CDR3 nucleotides: TGTGCCAGCACCTGGTTTGGTGGGCGGGAGGTGGGCGAGCAGTACTTC.